What follows are 11 T cell receptor beta chains derived from one specimen sequenced in a study of blood T cell repertoires in COVID-19 (dated by TCRdb to the early 2020s). To prepare the library, the immunoSEQ multiplex PCR assay was applied. TCRdb stores this immuneACCESS table with in-frame sequences only. Part of the clones is absent; in the studies checked, under half of the shortfall reflects unresolved V genes, and no reason is known for the rest. The sample yields 150,000 to 200,000 clones; approximately 87% were counted once. 3.5% to 4.5% of the sample goes to the ten largest clones. The specimen sequenced was peripheral blood. Source of these receptors: a man between 18 and 29 years old with active or convalescent COVID-19.

The chain uses TRBV7-2 and TRBJ1-5, with D possibly being TRBD1 (6 bases). The CDR3 extends over 16 amino acids. The germline V gene encodes CDR1 SGHTA and CDR2 FQGNSA. Trimming left V 1 base short and J 3 bases short, with 13 bases between. CDR3 coding DNA: TGTGCCAGCAGCTTAGTTGGCGGGGGCCCCAATCAGCCCCAGCATTTT. Protein: CASSLVGGGPNQPQHF. Filled out from reference TRBV7-2 and TRBJ1-5, the complete variable domain reads GAGVSQSPSNKVTEKGKDVELRCDPISGHTALYWYRQSLGQGLEFLIYFQGNSAPDKSGLPSDRFSAERTGGSVSTLTIQRTQQEDSAVYLCASSLVGGGPNQPQHFGDGTRLSIL.

This rearrangement joins TRBV7-2 to TRBJ1-2, with a possible D match to TRBD1 (6 bases). Germline V gene sequence: CDR1 SGHTA, CDR2 FQGNSA. The ends were cut back, 5 bases at V and 4 bases at J, with 8 bases in the middle. The CDR3 runs to 12 residues. In DNA, the CDR3 is TGTGCCAGCAGCCCGGACAGCTATGGCTACACCTTC. Residues: CASSPDSYGYTF.

J is TRBJ1-5 and V is TRBV30; the D is unclear. V was trimmed by 3 bases and J by 2 bases, leaving 14 bases between them. The CDR3 loop spans 15 amino acids. In germline, CDR1 is GTSNPN, CDR2 SVGIG (reference sequence). The CDR3 reads CAWSGGRGGNQPQHF. CDR3 bases: TGTGCCTGGAGCGGCGGGAGAGGAGGCAATCAGCCCCAGCATTTT.

Written as DNA, the CDR3 is TGTGCCAGCTCACCACCGAACAGGGCGGGAGAGAACATTCAGTACTTC. Protein sequence: CASSPPNRAGENIQYF. This sequence joins TRBV18 and TRBJ2-4, with D maybe TRBD2 (7 bases). Germline CDR1 reads KGHSH; CDR2 reads LQKENI. The CDR3 length is 16 residues. Trimming left V 0 bases short and J 7 bases short, with 16 bases between.

Here the CDR3 DNA reads TGTGCTAGTGGTAGCGGTTTGGGGAATGAGCAGTTCTTC. It specifies CASGSGLGNEQFF. The chain is built from TRBV12-5 and TRBJ2-1, with D possibly being TRBD2 (5 bases). Germline CDR1 reads LGHNT; CDR2 reads FRNRAP. V shed 5 bases and J shed 7 bases, with 12 bases lying between them. The CDR3 totals 13 residues.

J is TRBJ2-5 and V is TRBV19; 9 nucleotides agree with TRBD2. J lost 5 bases, V lost 8 bases, and 12 bases had no gene match. The V gene's germline CDR1 is LNHDA and CDR2 SQIVND (reference sequence). The CDR3 length is 15 residues. This CDR3 reads CASAGGSLGIETQYF. CDR3 DNA sequence: TGTGCCAGTGCGGGAGGGAGCCTTGGCATTGAGACCCAGTACTTC.

The J gene is TRBJ1-1, the V gene TRBV2; 10 nucleotides agree with TRBD1. The junction had 7 bases not matched to a gene; V was cut back by 11 bases and J by 4 bases. The CDR3 contains 13 residues. Germline V gene data show CDR1 as SNHLY and CDR2 as FYNNEI. CDR3 DNA: TGTGCCGACACCCGGGACAGGGGCACTGAAGCTTTCTTT. This sequence encodes CADTRDRGTEAFF.

The gene calls are TRBV11-2 and TRBJ1-1; D not resolved. The V end was cut by 3 bases, the J end by 0 bases, with 11 bases between. Germline CDR1 is SGHAT and CDR2 is FQNNGV. CDR3 length: 15 amino acids. The CDR3 DNA sequence: TGTGCCAGCAGCTTGCGGGTTATCATGAACACTGAAGCTTTCTTT. This gives the protein CASSLRVIMNTEAFF.

The CDR3 protein is CASGLGQGSYEQYF. CDR3 in DNA: TGTGCTAGTGGTTTGGGACAGGGATCCTACGAGCAGTACTTC. This sequence joins TRBV12-5 and TRBJ2-7; 7 positions agree with TRBD1. The CDR3 totals 14 residues. The V gene's germline CDR1 is LGHNT and CDR2 FRNRAP. The V gene end was trimmed by 1 base and the J gene end by 1 base; junction bases not matched to a gene: 1.

This clone was seen a handful of times. The chain links TRBV18 to TRBJ1-5; 8 bases map to TRBD1. There are 15 residues in the CDR3. CDR1 is KGHSH, CDR2 LQKENI, per germline. The V gene end was trimmed by 6 bases and the J gene end by 7 bases; junction bases not matched to a gene: 11. CDR3: CASSETGAGGQPQHF. The CDR3 nucleotides read TGTGCCAGCTCCGAGACAGGGGCAGGTGGACAGCCCCAGCATTTT.

This sequence joins TRBV28 and TRBJ1-2; D is undetermined. The CDR3 is made up of 12 amino acids. V lost 7 bases to trimming and J lost 5 bases, with 11 bases between them. Per germline, CDR1 MDHEN and CDR2 SYDVKM. This CDR3 is CASNDGGYGYTF. The CDR3 nucleotides are TGTGCCAGCAACGATGGAGGGTATGGCTACACCTTC.